This T cell receptor (beta chain) comes out of a study of blood T cell repertoires in COVID-19. At the level of the study: From T cells, B-cell-depleted T cells, or PBMCs came the material, which was cDNA or gDNA.

Original methodology: Scientists estimated how many nucleated cells there were by amplifying reference gene primers. Method: immunoSEQ multiplex PCR; TCRdb's copy keeps in-frame clones and lacks some. V, J and clone size are taken as reported in that table, and D and trimming were inferred from the DNA itself. The table includes over 250,000 clones, roughly 80% detected once. Participants, roughly 18 to 100 years old, spanned about two dozen US areas. Clinical history as reported by participants underpinned cohort assignment. This CDR3 spans 15 amino acids. Trimming cost V 1 base and J 3 bases, with 13 bases left between them. Germline CDR1 and CDR2: LGHNA and YNFKEQ.

This rearrangement joins TRBV4-2 to TRBJ2-7; the D gene is possibly TRBD2 (5 bases). Specimen: PBMCs or T cells enriched from blood (not recorded which). This clonotype was obtained from a man aged 35-49 years who had been exposed to COVID-19. CDR3 in DNA: TGTGCCAGCAGCCAAGTCGTCGCGGGTGACTACGAGCAGTACTTC. Its translation is CASSQVVAGDYEQYF.